Listed here are 21 T cell receptor beta chains from one sample, sequenced in a study of blood T cell repertoires in COVID-19. Generated by immunoSEQ multiplex PCR, the TCRdb table keeps only in-frame clones and is missing some. The sample has about 140,000 clones, over 60% seen once. Material: PBMCs or T cells enriched from blood (not recorded which). These receptors all come from a woman aged 45-59 years who had recovered from COVID-19.

This clone occurred many times. The chain employs TRBV5-1 and TRBJ2-6, with TRBD1 matching over 11 bases. The J segment lost 0 bases and the V segment lost 3 bases, leaving 5 bases of the junction unmatched. Germline V gene data show CDR1 as SGHRS and CDR2 as YFSETQ. This CDR3 has 18 amino acids. CDR3 amino acids: CASSSWTGGSSGANVLTF. CDR3 sequence (DNA): TGCGCCAGCAGCTCCTGGACAGGGGGCTCCTCTGGGGCCAACGTCCTGACTTTC.

The chain links TRBV10-1 to TRBJ2-3; 8 nucleotides line up with TRBD2. Trimming removed 4 bases from V and 4 bases from J; junction bases left unmatched: 13. This CDR3 has 17 amino acids. The germline gives CDR1 WNHNN, CDR2 SYGVQD (reference sequence). In nucleotides, the CDR3 is TGCGCCAGCAGTGCAACCGGGACTAGTGTGTTCCCAGATACGCAGTATTTT. Protein: CASSATGTSVFPDTQYF.

This sequence joins TRBV19 and TRBJ1-2; D is unresolved. The CDR3 consists of 14 residues. Germline values: CDR1 LNHDA, CDR2 SQIVND (reference sequence). V shed 5 bases and J shed 3 bases, with 13 bases lying between them. The CDR3 sequence: CASSPRTGYYGYTF. In DNA, the CDR3 is TGTGCCAGTAGTCCCCGTACGGGGTACTATGGCTACACCTTC. Variable domain in full (rest from reference TRBV19 and TRBJ1-2): DGGITQSPKYLFRKEGQNVTLSCEQNLNHDAMYWYRQDPGQGLRLIYYSQIVNDFQKGDIAEGYSVSREKKESFPLTVTSAQKNPTAFYLCASSPRTGYYGYTFGSGTRLTVV.

The chain is built from TRBV14 and TRBJ2-3, with D possibly TRBD2 on 5 matching bases. The CDR3 is 17 amino acids. Germline CDR1 and CDR2: SGHDN and FVKESK. The V gene lost 0 bases and the J gene lost 2 bases, with 15 bases spanning the gap. CDR3 region: CASSQDLGGISTDTQYF. The CDR3 nucleotides are TGTGCCAGCAGCCAAGATCTTGGAGGAATCTCCACAGATACGCAGTATTTT.

As to this clone: A much larger clone lies one base from this, so it may be a read error. The chain has TRBV28 and TRBJ2-4; 7 nucleotides agree with TRBD2. The CDR3 is 14 amino acids. Per germline, CDR1 MDHEN and CDR2 SYDVKM. The CDR3 is CAGSLGLVRDIQYF. CDR3 nucleotide sequence: TGTGCCGGCAGTTTAGGACTAGTCAGAGACATTCAGTACTTC.

This chain joins TRBV6-6 and TRBJ1-2; D gene uncertain. This CDR3 has 14 residues. Trimming cost V 0 bases and J 8 bases, with 13 bases left between them. CDR1 and CDR2 from the germline V gene are MNHNY and SVGAGI (reference sequence). CDR3 nucleotide sequence: TGTGCCAGCAGTTACTCCCAGGATAATCAGGGCTACACCTTC. This sequence encodes CASSYSQDNQGYTF.

The chain carries TRBV19 and TRBJ1-1; possibly TRBD1 for D (5 bases). The germline gives CDR1 LNHDA, CDR2 SQIVND (reference sequence). Trimming left V 6 bases short and J 1 base short, with 24 bases between. This CDR3 has 18 residues. The CDR3 loop is CASRPRSRGSSTNTEAFF. For the CDR3, the DNA is TGTGCCAGTAGGCCCCGTTCGCGGGGGTCGTCCACGAACACTGAAGCTTTCTTT.

J is TRBJ2-7 and V is TRBV18, with 12 positions matching TRBD2. The CDR3 contains 15 residues. Germline CDR1 and CDR2: KGHSH and LQKENI. After removal of 3 bases from V and 6 bases from J, the junction contained 6 bases not matched to a gene. CDR3 sequence reads: CASSPPSGGAGEQYF. In DNA form, the CDR3 reads TGTGCCAGCTCACCCCCTAGCGGGGGGGCCGGCGAGCAGTACTTC.

In this sample, this clone turned up once. The CDR3 region has the DNA TGTGCCAGCAGTCCTTACAGGCCTGAAGCTTTCTTT. Protein product: CASSPYRPEAFF. The chain joins TRBV12-3 or TRBV12-4 to TRBJ1-1, with D perhaps matching TRBD1 (5 bases). The length of the CDR3 is 12 residues. Trimming stripped 5 bases from V and 6 bases from J, with 10 bases between.

This clone showed up many times. The rearrangement uses TRBV5-4 and TRBJ2-2, with 8 positions matching TRBD1. The CDR3 runs to 15 residues. CDR1 SGHNT and CDR2 YYREEE come from the germline V gene (reference sequence). Losses at the gene ends were 1 base for V and 5 bases for J; bases not matched to a gene: 4. DNA of the CDR3: TGTGCCAGCAGCTTGCAGGGGGCATCGACCGGGGAGCTGTTTTTT. It encodes CASSLQGASTGELFF.

The V and J genes are TRBV3-1 (or the pseudogene TRBV3-2) and TRBJ1-2, with no clear D. Germline V CDR1 and CDR2: LGHDT, YNNKEL (reference sequence). The V gene lost 1 base and the J gene lost 7 bases, with 7 bases spanning the gap. This CDR3 has 12 residues. CDR3 in DNA: TGTGCCAGCAGCCAAGCGACAACTGGCTACACCTTC. Protein product: CASSQATTGYTF.

J is TRBJ1-6 and V is TRBV7-2, with TRBD1 matching over 9 bases. V lost 4 bases, J lost 11 bases, and 12 bases stayed unmatched. CDR3 length: 16 residues. From germline, CDR1 is SGHTA and CDR2 FQGNSA. In DNA form, the CDR3 reads TGTGCCAGCAGCTCCCGACAGGGGGGTATTTCGGCACCCCTCCACTTT. Translation gives CASSSRQGGISAPLHF.

The rearrangement joins TRBV5-1 to TRBJ2-1; 13 bases align to TRBD2. CDR1 is SGHRS, CDR2 YFSETQ, per germline. This CDR3 contains 15 residues. Unmatched junction bases numbered 8, after V lost 4 bases and J lost 10 bases. CDR3 sequence reads: CASSVGLAGVQEQFF. The DNA of the CDR3 is TGCGCCAGCAGCGTCGGACTAGCGGGAGTACAGGAGCAGTTCTTC.

This clone was found a few times. This chain uses TRBV9 with TRBJ1-4; weak D call: TRBD1 (5 bases). Germline-derived CDR1 and CDR2 are SGDLS and YYNGEE. V dropped 4 bases and J dropped 5 bases, with 15 bases sitting between them. The CDR3 has 15 amino acids. In DNA, the CDR3 is TGTGCCAGCAGCTTGCGGGACGGAGTGAATGAAAAACTGTTTTTT. Protein sequence: CASSLRDGVNEKLFF.

This clone was detected a few times. The chain joins TRBV3-1 (or the pseudogene TRBV3-2) to TRBJ1-2; D is unclear. The CDR3 consists of 13 residues. V lost 0 bases to trimming and J lost 4 bases, with 6 bases between them. Per germline, CDR1 LGHDT and CDR2 YNNKEL (reference sequence). The CDR3 protein is CASSQDHSYGYTF. The DNA for the CDR3 is TGTGCCAGCAGCCAAGATCACAGCTATGGCTACACCTTC.

The rearrangement uses TRBV27 and TRBJ2-1; 8 bases match TRBD2. V lost 4 bases and J lost 4; bases outside the gene matches: 9. From germline, CDR1 is MNHEY and CDR2 SMNVEV (reference sequence). The CDR3 is 16 residues long. The CDR3 is CASSSRTSRGYNEQFF. In DNA, the CDR3 is TGTGCCAGCAGTTCCCGGACTAGCCGCGGTTACAATGAGCAGTTCTTC.

Here the CDR3 DNA reads TGTGCCAGCAGAGGGGAGGGGTTCTCCTACAATGAGCAGTTCTTC. It specifies CASRGEGFSYNEQFF. V usage is TRBV25-1 and J usage is TRBJ2-1; 7 bases fit TRBD2. The V gene's germline CDR1 is MGHDK and CDR2 SYGVNS. CDR3 length equals 15 residues. The V gene end was trimmed by 6 bases and the J gene end by 0 bases; junction bases not matched to a gene: 5. The full variable domain, in which reference TRBV25-1 and TRBJ2-1 provide the parts outside the CDR3, is EADIYQTPRYLVIGTGKKITLECSQTMGHDKMYWYQQDPGMELHLIHYSYGVNSTEKGDLSSESTVSRIRTEHFPLTLESARPSHTSQYLCASRGEGFSYNEQFFGPGTRLTVL.

The chain is built from TRBV5-6 and TRBJ2-5; 7 nucleotides line up with TRBD1. V was clipped by 4 bases and J by 9 bases; unmatched bases: 3. Per the germline V gene, CDR1 is SGHDT and CDR2 is YYEEEE. This CDR3 region has 11 residues. The CDR3 loop reads CASSAGTAQYF. The CDR3 nucleotides read TGTGCCAGCAGCGCCGGGACAGCCCAGTACTTC.

As regards this clone: Because it lacks the conserved phenylalanine or tryptophan at the end, this CDR3 is likely a read error. The DNA is omitted, as the CDR3 cannot be located on it reliably, and the CDR3 follows TCRdb's listing. J is TRBJ1-1 and V is TRBV20-1. CDR1 is DFQATT and CDR2 is SNEGSKA in the germline V gene (reference sequence). The CDR3 is 9 residues long, ends included. CDR3 sequence reads: CSARESYPH.

The chain combines TRBV27 with TRBJ1-1; TRBD1 aligns across 7 bases. The CDR3 covers 15 residues. The germline CDR1 and CDR2 sequences are MNHEY and SMNVEV (reference sequence). The junction had 7 bases not matched to a gene; V was cut back by 5 bases and J by 1 base. DNA of the CDR3: TGTGCCAGCAGTGGACGACAGGGAAAGAACACTGAAGCTTTCTTT. Encoded protein: CASSGRQGKNTEAFF.

The CDR3 bases are TGCGCCAGCAGTGAACAGGGGGGGACGACCCAGTACTTC. It encodes CASSEQGGTTQYF. This chain connects TRBV10-1 to TRBJ2-5; TRBD1 might be the D (8 bases). The V gene lost 3 bases and the J gene lost 7 bases, with 12 bases spanning the gap. Germline-derived CDR1 and CDR2 are WNHNN and SYGVQD (reference sequence). The CDR3 contains 13 residues.